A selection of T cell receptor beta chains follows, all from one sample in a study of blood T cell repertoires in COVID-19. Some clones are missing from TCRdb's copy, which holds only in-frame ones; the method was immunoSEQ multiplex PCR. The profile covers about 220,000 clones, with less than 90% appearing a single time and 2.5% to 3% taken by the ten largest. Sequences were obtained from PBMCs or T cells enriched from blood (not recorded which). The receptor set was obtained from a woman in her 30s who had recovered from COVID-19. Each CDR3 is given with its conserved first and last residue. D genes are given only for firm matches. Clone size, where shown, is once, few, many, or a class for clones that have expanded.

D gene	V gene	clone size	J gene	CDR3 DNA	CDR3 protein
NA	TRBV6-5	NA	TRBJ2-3	TGTGCCAGCACCGAGACTAGGAGTACAGATACGCAGTATTTT	CASTETRSTDTQYF
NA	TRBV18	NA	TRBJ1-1	TGTGCCAGCTCACCGAGGGAGAGGAACACTGAAGCTTTCTTT	CASSPRERNTEAFF
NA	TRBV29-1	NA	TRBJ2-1	TGCAGCGTTGACCCCCGGGACTCCGAGAATGAGCAGTTCTTC	CSVDPRDSENEQFF
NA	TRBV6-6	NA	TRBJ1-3	TGTGCCAGCAGTTCTCCACTATCCGGAAACACCATATATTTT	CASSSPLSGNTIYF
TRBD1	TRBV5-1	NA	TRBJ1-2	TGCGCCAGCAGCTTGGACGGGACAGTCTATGGCTACACCTTC	CASSLDGTVYGYTF
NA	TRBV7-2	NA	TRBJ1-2	TGTGCCAGCAGCACATCAATCCTAGGAAAAAGCTATGGCTACACCTTC	CASSTSILGKSYGYTF
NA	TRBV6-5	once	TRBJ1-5	TGTGCCAGCAGTTACCCCGGGGAGCCCCAGCATTTT	CASSYPGEPQHF
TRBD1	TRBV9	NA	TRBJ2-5	TGTGCCAGCAGCCAAAGACAGGGTCAAGAGACCCAGTACTTC	CASSQRQGQETQYF
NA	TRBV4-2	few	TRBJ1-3	TGTGCCAGCAGCCAATTTCGGGGACACGGAAACACCATATATTTT	CASSQFRGHGNTIYF
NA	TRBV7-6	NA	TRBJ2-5	TGTGCCAGCAGCAGACTAAGCAAGGAGGCCGAGACCCAGTACTTC	CASSRLSKEAETQYF
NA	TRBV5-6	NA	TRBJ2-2	TGTGCCAGCAGCCGGGGGAACACCGGGGAGCTGTTTTTT	CASSRGNTGELFF
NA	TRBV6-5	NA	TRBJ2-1	TGTGCCAGCATGGGCGAACCCTCCTACAATGAGCAGTTCTTC	CASMGEPSYNEQFF
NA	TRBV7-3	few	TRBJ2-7	TGTGCCAGCAGCTTAGGGCCTACATCCTACGAGCAGTACTTC	CASSLGPTSYEQYF
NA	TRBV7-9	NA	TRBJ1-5	TGTGCCAGCAGCGACTCGTATCAGCCCCAGCATTTT	CASSDSYQPQHF
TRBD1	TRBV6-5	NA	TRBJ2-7	TGTGCCAGCAGGGGGGACAGGGACTTCTACGAGCAGTACTTC	CASRGDRDFYEQYF
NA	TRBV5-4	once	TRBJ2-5	TGTGCCAGCAGCCGGGGGGCCGGGGAAAAAGAGACCCAGTACTTC	CASSRGAGEKETQYF
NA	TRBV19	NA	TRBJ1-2	TGTGCCAGTAGTTGGGCAGACGCATACTATGGCTACACCTTC	CASSWADAYYGYTF
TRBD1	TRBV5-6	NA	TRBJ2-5	TGTGCCAGCAGCTTGGTGGACAGGGGGCGAGAGACCCAGTACTTC	CASSLVDRGRETQYF
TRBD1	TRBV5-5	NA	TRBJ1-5	TGTGCCAGCAGCTTGATTCCGGGACAGATATTTCAGCCCCAGCATTTT	CASSLIPGQIFQPQHF
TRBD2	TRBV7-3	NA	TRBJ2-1	TGTGCCAGCAGCTTTAATCTAGCGGGGTCGAATGAGCAGTTCTTC	CASSFNLAGSNEQFF
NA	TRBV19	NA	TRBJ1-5	TGTGCCAGCAGATTGGGAGTCCGCAATCAGCCCCAGCATTTT	CASRLGVRNQPQHF
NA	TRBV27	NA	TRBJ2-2	TGTGCCAGCAGTCTACAGCCGAACACCGGGGAGCTGTTTTTT	CASSLQPNTGELFF